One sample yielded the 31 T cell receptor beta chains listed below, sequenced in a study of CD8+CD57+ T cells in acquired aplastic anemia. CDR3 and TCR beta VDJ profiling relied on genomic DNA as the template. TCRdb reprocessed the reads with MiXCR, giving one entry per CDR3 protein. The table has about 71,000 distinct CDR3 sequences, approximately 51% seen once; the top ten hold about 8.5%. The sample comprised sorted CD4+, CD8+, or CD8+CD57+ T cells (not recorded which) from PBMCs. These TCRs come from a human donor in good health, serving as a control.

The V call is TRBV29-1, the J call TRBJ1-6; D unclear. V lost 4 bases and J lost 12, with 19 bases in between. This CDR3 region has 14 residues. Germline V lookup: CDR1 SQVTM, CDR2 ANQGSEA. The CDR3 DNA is TGCAGCGTTGCGCCTACGGAGGGTAAAGGACCCCTCCACTTT. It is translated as CSVAPTEGKGPLHF.

CDR3: CASRTTGQGKANTEAFF. CDR3 bases: TGCGCCAGCAGAACAACGGGACAGGGGAAGGCGAACACTGAAGCTTTCTTT. This chain joins TRBV5-1 and TRBJ1-1, with 10 bases aligning to TRBD1. The germline gives CDR1 SGHRS, CDR2 YFSETQ. Trimming at V came to 5 bases and at J to 1 base, leaving 11 bases not matched to a gene. The CDR3 consists of 17 residues.

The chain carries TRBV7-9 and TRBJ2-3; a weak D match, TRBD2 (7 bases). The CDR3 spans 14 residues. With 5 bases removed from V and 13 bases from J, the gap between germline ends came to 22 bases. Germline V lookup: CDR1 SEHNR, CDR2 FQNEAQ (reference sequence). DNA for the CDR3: TGTGCCAGCAGCCTACAAGGGGGGGCCCGGGTCAAGTATTTT. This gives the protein CASSLQGGARVKYF.

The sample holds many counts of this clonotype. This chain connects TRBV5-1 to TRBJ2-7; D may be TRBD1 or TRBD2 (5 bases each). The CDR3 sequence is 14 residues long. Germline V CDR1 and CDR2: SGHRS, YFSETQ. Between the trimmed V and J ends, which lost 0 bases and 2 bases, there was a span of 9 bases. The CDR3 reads CASSLAGTAYEQYF. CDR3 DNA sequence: TGCGCCAGCAGCTTGGCCGGGACCGCCTACGAGCAGTACTTC.

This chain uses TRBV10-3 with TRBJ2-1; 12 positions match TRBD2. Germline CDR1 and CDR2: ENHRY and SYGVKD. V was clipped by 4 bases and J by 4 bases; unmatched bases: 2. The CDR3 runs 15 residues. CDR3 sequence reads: CAISGTSGVYNEQFF. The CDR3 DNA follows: TGTGCCATCAGTGGGACTAGCGGGGTGTACAATGAGCAGTTCTTC.

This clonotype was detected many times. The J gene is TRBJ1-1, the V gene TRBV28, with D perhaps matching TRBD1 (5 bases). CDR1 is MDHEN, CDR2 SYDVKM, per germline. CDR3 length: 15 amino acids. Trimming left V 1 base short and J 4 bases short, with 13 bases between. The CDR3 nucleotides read TGTGCCAGCAGTTTATTGAAGGCAGGGACCACTGAAGCTTTCTTT. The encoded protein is CASSLLKAGTTEAFF.

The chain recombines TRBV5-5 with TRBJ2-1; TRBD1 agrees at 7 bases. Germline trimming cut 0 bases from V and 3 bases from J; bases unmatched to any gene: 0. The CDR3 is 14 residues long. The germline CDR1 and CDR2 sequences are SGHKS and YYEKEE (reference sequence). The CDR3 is CASSLGTGYNEQFF. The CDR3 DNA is TGTGCCAGCAGCTTGGGGACAGGCTACAATGAGCAGTTCTTC. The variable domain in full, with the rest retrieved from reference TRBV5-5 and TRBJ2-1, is DAGVTQSPTHLIKTRGQQVTLRCSPISGHKSVSWYQQVLGQGPQFIFQYYEKEERGRGNFPDRFSARQFPNYSSELNVNALLLGDSALYLCASSLGTGYNEQFFGPGTRLTVL.

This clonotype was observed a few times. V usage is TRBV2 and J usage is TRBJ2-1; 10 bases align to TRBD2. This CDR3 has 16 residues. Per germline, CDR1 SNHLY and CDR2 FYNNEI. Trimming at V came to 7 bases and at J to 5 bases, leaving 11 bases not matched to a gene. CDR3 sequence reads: CASTLATSGSHNEQFF. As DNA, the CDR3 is TGTGCCAGCACCCTTGCGACTAGCGGGTCCCACAATGAGCAGTTCTTC.

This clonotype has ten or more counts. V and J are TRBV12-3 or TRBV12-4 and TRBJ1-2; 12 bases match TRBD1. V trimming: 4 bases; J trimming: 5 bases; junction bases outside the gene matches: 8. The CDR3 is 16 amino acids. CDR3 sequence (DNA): TGTGCCAGCAGTTCGGGACAGGGGGCGGTCGGGTATGGCTACACCTTC. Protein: CASSSGQGAVGYGYTF.

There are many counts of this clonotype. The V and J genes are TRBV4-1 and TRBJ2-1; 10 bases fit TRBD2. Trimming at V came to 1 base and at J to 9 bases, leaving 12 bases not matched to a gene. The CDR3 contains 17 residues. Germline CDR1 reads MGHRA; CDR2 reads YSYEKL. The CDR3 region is CASSQVSGSGRLSEQFF. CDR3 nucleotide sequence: TGCGCCAGCAGCCAAGTAAGTGGTAGCGGGAGGCTTAGTGAGCAGTTCTTC.

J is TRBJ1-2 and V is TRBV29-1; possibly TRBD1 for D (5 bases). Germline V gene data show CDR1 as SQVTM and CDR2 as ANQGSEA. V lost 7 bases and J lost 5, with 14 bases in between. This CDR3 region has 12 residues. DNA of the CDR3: TGCAGCGCCCAGGGAGAAGGGTATGGCTACACCTTC. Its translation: CSAQGEGYGYTF.

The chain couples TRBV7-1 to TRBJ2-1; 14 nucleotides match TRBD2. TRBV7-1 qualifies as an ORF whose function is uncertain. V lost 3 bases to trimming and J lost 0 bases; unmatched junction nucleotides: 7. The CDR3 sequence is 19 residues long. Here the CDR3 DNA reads TGTGCCAGCAGCTCGGGACTAGCGGGAGACTTAAGCTCCTACAATGAGCAGTTCTTC. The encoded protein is CASSSGLAGDLSSYNEQFF.

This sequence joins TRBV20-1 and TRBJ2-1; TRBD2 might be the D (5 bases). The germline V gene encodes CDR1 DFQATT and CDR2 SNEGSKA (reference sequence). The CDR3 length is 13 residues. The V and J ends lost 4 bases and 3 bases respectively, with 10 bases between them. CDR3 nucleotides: TGCAGTGCTAACCTTGGAGGCTACAATGAGCAGTTCTTC. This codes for CSANLGGYNEQFF.

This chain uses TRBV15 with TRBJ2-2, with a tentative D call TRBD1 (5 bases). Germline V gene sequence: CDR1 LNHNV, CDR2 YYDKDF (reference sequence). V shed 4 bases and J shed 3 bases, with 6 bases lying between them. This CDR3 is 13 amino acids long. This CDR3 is CATSTRDTGELFF. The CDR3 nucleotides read TGTGCCACCAGCACCAGGGACACCGGGGAGCTGTTTTTT.

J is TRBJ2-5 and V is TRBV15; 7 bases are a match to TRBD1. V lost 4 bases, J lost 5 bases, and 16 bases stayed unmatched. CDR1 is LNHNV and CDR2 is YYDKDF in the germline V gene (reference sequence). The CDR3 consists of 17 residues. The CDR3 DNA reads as TGTGCCACCAGCACCATTCTAACAGGGGATTCTTACGAGACCCAGTACTTC. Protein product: CATSTILTGDSYETQYF.

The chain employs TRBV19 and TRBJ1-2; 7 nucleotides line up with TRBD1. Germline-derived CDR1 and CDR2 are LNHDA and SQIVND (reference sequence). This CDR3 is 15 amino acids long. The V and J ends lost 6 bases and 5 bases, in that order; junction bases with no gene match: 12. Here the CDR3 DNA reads TGTGCCAGTAGCGGAGGGGACAGAGAGTTGTATGGCTACACCTTC. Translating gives CASSGGDRELYGYTF.

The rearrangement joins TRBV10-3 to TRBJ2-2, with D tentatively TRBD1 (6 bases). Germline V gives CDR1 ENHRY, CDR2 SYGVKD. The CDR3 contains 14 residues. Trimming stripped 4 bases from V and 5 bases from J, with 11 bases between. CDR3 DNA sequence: TGTGCCATCAGTGTAGGACAGCTGACCGGGGAGCTGTTTTTT. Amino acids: CAISVGQLTGELFF.

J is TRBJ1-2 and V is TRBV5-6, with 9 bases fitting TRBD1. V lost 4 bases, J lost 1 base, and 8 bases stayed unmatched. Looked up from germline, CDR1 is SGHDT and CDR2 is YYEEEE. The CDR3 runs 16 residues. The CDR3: CASSAPGQGYNYGYTF. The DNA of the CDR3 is TGTGCCAGCAGCGCTCCGGGACAGGGCTATAACTATGGCTACACCTTC.

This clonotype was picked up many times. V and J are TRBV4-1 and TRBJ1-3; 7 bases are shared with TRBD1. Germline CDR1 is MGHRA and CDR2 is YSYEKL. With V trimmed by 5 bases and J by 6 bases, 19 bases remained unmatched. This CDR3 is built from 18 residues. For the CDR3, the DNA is TGCGCCAGCAGCTTCAGGGGGACAAGGGGAGAGGCGGAAAACACCATATATTTT. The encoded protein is CASSFRGTRGEAENTIYF.

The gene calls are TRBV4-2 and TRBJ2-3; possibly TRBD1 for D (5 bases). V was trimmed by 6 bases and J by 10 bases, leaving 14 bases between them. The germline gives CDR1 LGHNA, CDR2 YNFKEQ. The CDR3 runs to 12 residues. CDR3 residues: CASRPTGSAQYF. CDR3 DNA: TGTGCCAGCAGACCTACAGGAAGTGCGCAGTATTTT.

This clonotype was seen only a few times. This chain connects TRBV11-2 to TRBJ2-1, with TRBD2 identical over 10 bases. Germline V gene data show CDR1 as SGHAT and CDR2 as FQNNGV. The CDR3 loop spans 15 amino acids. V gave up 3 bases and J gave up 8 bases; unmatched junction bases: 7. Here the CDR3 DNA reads TGTGCCAGCAGCTTGTCTGGGCTAGCGGGGGATGAGCAGTTCTTC. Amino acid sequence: CASSLSGLAGDEQFF.

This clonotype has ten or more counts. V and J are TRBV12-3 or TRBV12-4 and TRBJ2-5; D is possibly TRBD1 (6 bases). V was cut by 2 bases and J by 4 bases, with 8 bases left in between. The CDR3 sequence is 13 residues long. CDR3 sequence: CASSLWDTETQYF. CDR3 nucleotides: TGTGCCAGCAGTTTATGGGACACAGAGACCCAGTACTTC.

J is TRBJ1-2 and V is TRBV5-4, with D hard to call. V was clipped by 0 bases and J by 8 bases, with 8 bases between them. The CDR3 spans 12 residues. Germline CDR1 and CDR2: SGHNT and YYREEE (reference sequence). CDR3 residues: CASSLDRSGYTF. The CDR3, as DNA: TGTGCCAGCAGCTTGGACAGATCCGGCTACACCTTC.

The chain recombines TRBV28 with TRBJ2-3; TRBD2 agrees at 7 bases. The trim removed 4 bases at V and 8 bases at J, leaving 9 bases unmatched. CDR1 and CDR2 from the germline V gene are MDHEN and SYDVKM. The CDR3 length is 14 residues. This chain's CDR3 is CASSYSNSGGTQYF. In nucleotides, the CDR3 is TGTGCCAGCAGTTACTCCAATTCGGGGGGTACGCAGTATTTT.

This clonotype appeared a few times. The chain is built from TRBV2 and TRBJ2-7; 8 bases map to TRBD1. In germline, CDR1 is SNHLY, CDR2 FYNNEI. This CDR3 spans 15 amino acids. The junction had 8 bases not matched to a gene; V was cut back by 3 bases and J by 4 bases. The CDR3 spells CASSDPQGGIYEQYF. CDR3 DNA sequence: TGTGCCAGCAGTGACCCACAGGGGGGTATTTACGAGCAGTACTTC.

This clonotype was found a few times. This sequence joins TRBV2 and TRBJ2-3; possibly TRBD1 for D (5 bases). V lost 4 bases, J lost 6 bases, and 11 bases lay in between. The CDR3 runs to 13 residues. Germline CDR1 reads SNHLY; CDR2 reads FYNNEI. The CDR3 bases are TGTGCCAGCAGTGGGGGCCTAACGGATACGCAGTATTTT. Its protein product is CASSGGLTDTQYF.

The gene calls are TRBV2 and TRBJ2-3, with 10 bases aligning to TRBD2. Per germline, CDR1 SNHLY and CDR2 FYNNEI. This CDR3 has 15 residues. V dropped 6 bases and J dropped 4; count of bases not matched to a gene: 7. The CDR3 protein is CASRLAGPVSDTQYF. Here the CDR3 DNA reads TGTGCCAGCAGACTAGCGGGGCCAGTTTCAGATACGCAGTATTTT.

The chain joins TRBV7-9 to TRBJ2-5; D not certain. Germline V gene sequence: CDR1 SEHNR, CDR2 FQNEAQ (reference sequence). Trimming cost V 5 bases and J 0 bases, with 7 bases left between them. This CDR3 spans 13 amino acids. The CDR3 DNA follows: TGTGCCAGCAGCCGTGGGTACCAAGAGACCCAGTACTTC. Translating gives CASSRGYQETQYF. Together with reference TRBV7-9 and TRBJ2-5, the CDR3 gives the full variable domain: DTGVSQNPRHKITKRGQNVTFRCDPISEHNRLYWYRQTLGQGPEFLTYFQNEAQLEKSRLLSDRFSAERPKGSFSTLEIQRTEQGDSAMYLCASSRGYQETQYFGPGTRLLVL.

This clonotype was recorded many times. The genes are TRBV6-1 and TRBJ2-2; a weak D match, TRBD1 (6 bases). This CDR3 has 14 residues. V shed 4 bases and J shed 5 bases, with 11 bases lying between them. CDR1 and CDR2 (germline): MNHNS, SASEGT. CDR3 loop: CASSVHDRTGELFF. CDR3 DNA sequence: TGTGCCAGCAGTGTACATGACAGGACCGGGGAGCTGTTTTTT.

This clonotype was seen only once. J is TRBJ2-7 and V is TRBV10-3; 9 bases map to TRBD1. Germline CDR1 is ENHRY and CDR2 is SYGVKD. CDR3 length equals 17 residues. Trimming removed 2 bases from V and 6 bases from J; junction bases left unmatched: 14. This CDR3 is CAISEGFLGQGIPEQYF. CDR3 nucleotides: TGTGCCATCAGTGAGGGATTCCTAGGACAGGGGATTCCCGAGCAGTACTTC.

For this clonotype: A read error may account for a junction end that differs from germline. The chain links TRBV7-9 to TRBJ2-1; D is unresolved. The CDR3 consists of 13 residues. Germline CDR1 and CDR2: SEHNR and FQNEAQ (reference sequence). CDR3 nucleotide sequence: TGTGCTAGCAGCTTAGGCCTCTACAATGAGCAGTTCTTC. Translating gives CASSLGLYNEQFF.